The clone carrying this TCR beta chain was counted ten times or more. The record originates from a study of CD8+CD57+ T cells in acquired aplastic anemia. The V gene's germline CDR1 is SGHAT and CDR2 FQNNGV. The CDR3 length is 14 residues. With V trimmed by 5 bases and J by 7 bases, 2 bases remained unmatched. Genomic DNA constituted the template upon which TCR beta VDJ and CDR3 profiling was performed. TCRdb independently ran MiXCR on the reads; one entry per CDR3 protein. The sample consists of about 190,000 distinct CDR3 sequences, approximately 52% of them appearing once. The sample consisted of sorted CD4+, CD8+, or CD8+CD57+ T cells (not recorded which) from PBMCs. This TCR was sampled from a human donor in good health, serving as a control. This chain links TRBV11-2 with TRBJ1-4; 12 bases agree with TRBD1. This CDR3 reads CASSPGQGAEKLFF. In DNA form, the CDR3 reads TGTGCCAGCAGCCCGGGACAGGGGGCTGAAAAACTGTTTTTT.